There are many counts of the clone carrying this TCR beta chain. These data come from a study of T cells in Graves' hyperthyroidism and ophthalmopathy. What was amplified from RNA transcripts were TCR beta CDR3 regions. Carried out on the TCR CDR3, a first-round RT-PCR used the HTBI primer set. A single record per CDR3 protein comes from TCRdb applying MiXCR to the multiplex PCR reads. There are under 450,000 distinct CDR3 sequences in the sample; about 17% occur only once, and approximately 35% lies in the top ten. The TCR originated in a woman younger than 45 with Graves' hyperthyroidism that later progressed to Graves' ophthalmopathy. The sequencing sample was made of blood.

In nucleotides, the CDR3 is TGTGCCAGCAGCCCAGGGGATCTAGCGGGAGATGGTAGTGAGCAGTTCTTC. Translated: CASSPGDLAGDGSEQFF. The chain recombines TRBV28 with TRBJ2-1; 10 bases are a match to TRBD2. The CDR3 sequence is 17 residues long. Per germline, CDR1 MDHEN and CDR2 SYDVKM. The ends lost 6 bases at V and 9 bases at J; junction bases unmatched: 17.